What follows describes a single TCR beta chain. The clone's antigen remains unknown. No base qualities exist here, and no much larger clone lies one base off it. This sample is part of a study of cytomegalovirus exposure and HLA in healthy donors (dated by TCRdb to the late 2010s). The study in broad terms: According to a later analysis, one platform produced both the approximately 110 validation repertoires and the 730 or so repertoires of the first cohort. The study was designed to test whether signatures of past pathogen exposure could be identified by cataloging public T cell receptors. Along with the approximately 600-subject first cohort, a separate validation cohort of 120 different subjects was used. To predict cytomegalovirus infection status, the study combined high-throughput TCR immunosequencing, statistical association of individual TCRs with disease status, and machine learning. The study at large found these results: In vitro tests confirmed that a few of the cytomegalovirus-associated TCR beta chains recognize cytomegalovirus antigens. The study listed 150 to 200 TCR beta chains as associated with cytomegalovirus. In both the original and validation cohorts, the classifier was reported to diagnose cytomegalovirus status with high specificity and sensitivity. Of the cluster scores, 90% to 95% were above 0 in a later analysis, which found that TCRs clustered in the first cohort also tended to co-occur in the roughly 130 validation repertoires. The validation cohort had no HLA typing available for a later analysis, so co-occurrence within that cohort was assessed over all 120 or so repertoires. It was suggested by the authors that the approach could potentially be generalized to other disease states and immunological phenotypes. Most TCR sequences were observed very rarely across donors, whereas some public TCRs were present in many individuals.

Library prep was done by the immunoSEQ multiplex PCR assay. On the study's bioinformatics: A statistical classification framework was developed to diagnose cytomegalovirus status using the catalog of TCR beta chain sequences. TCRdb re-hosts the immuneACCESS table, in-frame sequences only. Its copies lack some clones; in the studies checked, an unresolved V gene accounts for under half of them, and the cause for the rest is not known. Clone size and the V and J calls come from that table; the DNA yielded D and trimming. In this sample the table shows 150,000 or so clones, more than 75% of which occur a single time. Clones ranked in the top ten supply less than 3.5% of the sample. Its CDR3 holds 14 amino acids, cysteine through phenylalanine. The DNA shown is the 42-base CDR3, in frame from base 1. Clipping removes 5 bases from V and 5 bases from J, with 6 as the unmatched junction base count. From a lookup of the germline V gene (reference sequence), CDR1 and CDR2 are MNHEY and SMNVEV.

Separate from the roughly 630-subject first cohort, the validation cohort of over 90 subjects was the group to which the donors belonged. The specimen sequenced was PBMCs. The TCR comes from a man in his late teens or twenties in good health and CMV-seropositive. Recombination joined TRBV27 with TRBJ2-7; 10 nucleotides in the junction match TRBD1. The nucleotides read TGTGCCAGCAGTCCGGGACAGGGGTTCCACGAGCAGTACTTC. Translated, it gives CASSPGQGFHEQYF.